The table lists the clone carrying this T cell receptor (beta chain) with a few counts. The antigen remains unidentified. CDR3 length: 14 residues. J lost 12 bases, V lost 6 bases, and 12 bases had no gene match. This sample was taken from a study of regulatory T cells in long-lasting Graves disease. TCRdb re-called the reads through MiXCR, storing one row per CDR3 protein. The sample records roughly 1,500 distinct CDR3 sequences, almost 85% being singletons. General study results and limits: The study found TRBV28, TRBJ1-2 and TRBJ2-5 favored in persistent disease. Accuracy might have suffered from few samples.

TCR sequences were obtained from RNA taken from PBMCs. A blood draw put about 9.9 milliliters of peripheral blood into EDTA tubes. The TCR was taken from a woman aged 18-30 years with Graves disease. This chain links TRBV12-3 or TRBV12-4 with TRBJ2-5; 11 positions agree with TRBD1. This material consisted of peripheral blood mononuclear cells (PBMCs), taken with antithyroid drug treatment, in newly diagnosed or persistent Graves disease (not recorded which). In DNA, the CDR3 is TGTGCCAGCAGCAAGGGACAGGGGGAAAGGGTGGAGTACTTC. Protein sequence: CASSKGQGERVEYF.